This is a list of T cell receptor beta chains from one sample in a study of blood T cell repertoires in COVID-19. Generated by immunoSEQ multiplex PCR, the TCRdb table keeps only in-frame clones and is missing some. The repertoire holds about 170,000 clones, 87% seen once, with less than 1.5% in the top ten. Material for sequencing was PBMCs or T cells enriched from blood (not recorded which). These receptors came from a human donor with acute COVID-19. The donor label of this sample is uncertain. Each CDR3 is given with its conserved first and last residue. A D gene is named only where the DNA matches it firmly. Not every row has a clone size; where given, it reads once, few, many or a size class.

abundance: once
d_gene: .
v_gene: TRBV6-4
j_gene: TRBJ2-7
CDR3aa: CASAGVEGRAYEQYF
CDR3nt: TGTGCCAGCGCAGGGGTCGAAGGGAGGGCCTACGAGCAGTACTTC

abundance: few
d_gene: .
v_gene: TRBV5-1
j_gene: TRBJ1-3
CDR3aa: CASSLAGIRAAGNTIYF
CDR3nt: TGCGCCAGCAGCTTGGCGGGGATAAGGGCGGCTGGAAACACCATATATTTT

abundance: .
d_gene: TRBD1
v_gene: TRBV19
j_gene: TRBJ2-2
CDR3aa: CASGGDRVRTGELFF
CDR3nt: TGTGCCAGTGGGGGGGACAGGGTGAGGACCGGGGAGCTGTTTTTT

abundance: .
d_gene: TRBD1
v_gene: TRBV5-5
j_gene: TRBJ2-7
CDR3aa: CASSGGQASYEQYF
CDR3nt: TGTGCCAGCAGCGGGGGACAGGCAAGTTACGAGCAGTACTTC

abundance: .
d_gene: TRBD1
v_gene: TRBV7-9
j_gene: TRBJ2-7
CDR3aa: CASSSYGGTGVYEQYF
CDR3nt: TGTGCCAGCAGCTCTTACGGCGGGACAGGGGTTTACGAGCAGTACTTC

abundance: .
d_gene: TRBD2
v_gene: TRBV9
j_gene: TRBJ2-1
CDR3aa: CASSVAASGGFYNEQFF
CDR3nt: TGTGCCAGCAGCGTAGCTGCTAGCGGGGGATTCTACAATGAGCAGTTCTTC

abundance: .
d_gene: .
v_gene: TRBV7-9
j_gene: TRBJ2-2
CDR3aa: CASRGGNAGTGELFF
CDR3nt: TGTGCCAGCCGAGGGGGTAATGCGGGCACCGGGGAGCTGTTTTTT

abundance: .
d_gene: TRBD1
v_gene: TRBV9
j_gene: TRBJ1-1
CDR3aa: CASSVEDRGGTEAFF
CDR3nt: TGTGCCAGCAGCGTAGAAGACAGGGGAGGAACTGAAGCTTTCTTT

abundance: .
d_gene: .
v_gene: TRBV7-6
j_gene: TRBJ2-2
CDR3aa: CASSFPNSLGGELFF
CDR3nt: TGTGCCAGCAGTTTCCCAAACAGCCTGGGCGGGGAGCTGTTTTTT

abundance: .
d_gene: .
v_gene: TRBV6-5
j_gene: TRBJ1-1
CDR3aa: CASSDTGGVGRAFF
CDR3nt: TGTGCCAGCAGCGACACAGGTGGGGTGGGTAGGGCTTTCTTT

abundance: .
d_gene: .
v_gene: TRBV7-8
j_gene: TRBJ1-5
CDR3aa: CASSSARHVDQPQHF
CDR3nt: TGTGCCAGCAGCTCCGCTCGACACGTTGATCAGCCCCAGCATTTT

abundance: .
d_gene: .
v_gene: TRBV19
j_gene: TRBJ2-5
CDR3aa: CATAGTGDGTQYF
CDR3nt: TGTGCCACCGCCGGGACGGGAGACGGGACCCAGTACTTC

abundance: .
d_gene: TRBD1
v_gene: TRBV6-5
j_gene: TRBJ2-7
CDR3aa: CASSLQGQGYEQYF
CDR3nt: TGTGCCAGCAGTCTCCAGGGACAGGGCTACGAGCAGTACTTC

abundance: .
d_gene: TRBD1
v_gene: TRBV6-1
j_gene: TRBJ1-5
CDR3aa: CASSDDRGRGYSNQPQHF
CDR3nt: TGTGCCAGCAGTGACGACAGGGGCAGAGGGTATAGCAATCAGCCCCAGCATTTT

abundance: .
d_gene: TRBD2
v_gene: TRBV19
j_gene: TRBJ2-1
CDR3aa: CASSRLAGGDEQFF
CDR3nt: TGTGCCAGTAGTCGGTTAGCGGGGGGCGATGAGCAGTTCTTC

abundance: few
d_gene: TRBD1
v_gene: TRBV5-1
j_gene: TRBJ1-2
CDR3aa: CASSPGGVDGYTF
CDR3nt: TGCGCCAGCAGCCCAGGGGGAGTCGATGGCTACACCTTC

abundance: .
d_gene: TRBD1
v_gene: TRBV13
j_gene: TRBJ1-3
CDR3aa: CASSRRTTGKGYGNTIYF
CDR3nt: TGTGCCAGCAGCCGCCGGACGACAGGGAAGGGCTATGGAAACACCATATATTTT

abundance: .
d_gene: .
v_gene: TRBV27
j_gene: TRBJ2-1
CDR3aa: CASSLSLTPGKQFF
CDR3nt: TGTGCCAGCAGTCTATCCTTGACCCCCGGGAAGCAGTTCTTC

abundance: .
d_gene: .
v_gene: TRBV9
j_gene: TRBJ2-2
CDR3aa: CASSARGMASTGELFF
CDR3nt: TGTGCCAGCAGCGCAAGGGGAATGGCGAGCACCGGGGAGCTGTTTTTT

abundance: few
d_gene: .
v_gene: TRBV14
j_gene: TRBJ2-5
CDR3aa: CASSQVRTFELETQYF
CDR3nt: TGTGCCAGCAGCCAAGTTAGGACATTTGAACTGGAGACCCAGTACTTC

abundance: .
d_gene: .
v_gene: TRBV4-2
j_gene: TRBJ2-6
CDR3aa: CASSQERGSGANVLTF
CDR3nt: TGTGCCAGCAGCCAAGAACGTGGGAGTGGGGCCAACGTCCTGACTTTC

abundance: once
d_gene: TRBD2
v_gene: TRBV9
j_gene: TRBJ2-4
CDR3aa: CASSVGPLAGGAKNIQYF
CDR3nt: TGTGCCAGCAGCGTGGGCCCCCTAGCGGGGGGGGCCAAAAACATTCAGTACTTC

abundance: .
d_gene: .
v_gene: TRBV7-9
j_gene: TRBJ1-2
CDR3aa: CASGGNYGYTF
CDR3nt: TGTGCCAGTGGGGGGAACTATGGCTACACCTTC

abundance: once
d_gene: .
v_gene: TRBV5-6
j_gene: TRBJ2-2
CDR3aa: CASSFPGHLNTGELFF
CDR3nt: TGTGCCAGCAGCTTCCCGGGACATCTGAACACCGGGGAGCTGTTTTTT

abundance: .
d_gene: .
v_gene: TRBV2
j_gene: TRBJ1-5
CDR3aa: CASIPGRGESNQPQHF
CDR3nt: TGTGCCAGCATACCAGGGCGAGGAGAGAGCAATCAGCCCCAGCATTTT

abundance: .
d_gene: .
v_gene: TRBV5-6
j_gene: TRBJ1-5
CDR3aa: CASSLGRGYGGDQPQHF
CDR3nt: TGTGCCAGCAGCTTGGGCAGGGGCTACGGTGGAGATCAGCCCCAGCATTTT

abundance: .
d_gene: .
v_gene: TRBV14
j_gene: TRBJ1-2
CDR3aa: CASSQGLRGQFYGYTF
CDR3nt: TGTGCCAGCAGCCAAGGGCTTAGAGGCCAGTTTTATGGCTACACCTTC

abundance: .
d_gene: TRBD1
v_gene: TRBV5-1
j_gene: TRBJ2-5
CDR3aa: CASSPDRQETQYF
CDR3nt: TGCGCCAGCAGCCCGGACAGGCAAGAGACCCAGTACTTC

abundance: .
d_gene: .
v_gene: TRBV18
j_gene: TRBJ2-7
CDR3aa: CASSSLPEGGSSYEQYF
CDR3nt: TGTGCCAGCTCATCTCTCCCAGAGGGCGGATCCTCCTACGAGCAGTACTTC

abundance: .
d_gene: .
v_gene: TRBV9
j_gene: TRBJ1-1
CDR3aa: CASSVAGITEAFF
CDR3nt: TGTGCCAGCAGCGTAGCAGGGATCACTGAAGCTTTCTTT

abundance: .
d_gene: TRBD2
v_gene: TRBV27
j_gene: TRBJ2-5
CDR3aa: CASSLSQGCGGTQYF
CDR3nt: TGTGCCAGCAGTTTATCCCAGGGCTGCGGGGGGACCCAGTACTTC

abundance: once
d_gene: TRBD1
v_gene: TRBV19
j_gene: TRBJ1-1
CDR3aa: CASSAGQGRDTEAFF
CDR3nt: TGTGCCAGTAGTGCCGGACAGGGGCGGGACACTGAAGCTTTCTTT

abundance: .
d_gene: TRBD1
v_gene: TRBV5-5
j_gene: TRBJ2-5
CDR3aa: CASSLGRGLNQETQYF
CDR3nt: TGTGCCAGCAGCCTCGGCAGGGGGCTTAATCAAGAGACCCAGTACTTC

abundance: .
d_gene: .
v_gene: TRBV7-2
j_gene: TRBJ2-5
CDR3aa: CASSPSVGSGETQYF
CDR3nt: TGTGCCAGCAGCCCCTCGGTGGGATCAGGGGAGACCCAGTACTTC

abundance: .
d_gene: .
v_gene: TRBV5-1
j_gene: TRBJ1-1
CDR3aa: CASSLPGQYTEAFF
CDR3nt: TGCGCCAGCAGCTTGCCCGGACAGTACACTGAAGCTTTCTTT

abundance: .
d_gene: .
v_gene: TRBV30
j_gene: TRBJ2-3
CDR3aa: CAWSVPQGGVGTDTQYF
CDR3nt: TGTGCCTGGAGTGTCCCGCAAGGGGGGGTCGGCACAGATACGCAGTATTTT

abundance: .
d_gene: .
v_gene: TRBV14
j_gene: TRBJ1-3
CDR3aa: CASSHPRAFSGNTIYF
CDR3nt: TGTGCCAGCAGCCACCCCAGGGCCTTCTCTGGAAACACCATATATTTT

abundance: few
d_gene: .
v_gene: TRBV6-5
j_gene: TRBJ1-2
CDR3aa: CASSSTGGYTF
CDR3nt: TGTGCCAGCAGTTCCACAGGGGGCTACACCTTC

abundance: .
d_gene: TRBD1
v_gene: TRBV5-1
j_gene: TRBJ2-7
CDR3aa: CASSSQGARHEQYF
CDR3nt: TGCGCCAGCAGTTCACAGGGGGCGCGCCACGAGCAGTACTTC

abundance: .
d_gene: TRBD1
v_gene: TRBV7-9
j_gene: TRBJ1-4
CDR3aa: CASSWTGTNEKLFF
CDR3nt: TGTGCCAGCAGCTGGACAGGGACGAATGAAAAACTGTTTTTT

abundance: .
d_gene: TRBD1
v_gene: TRBV6-5
j_gene: TRBJ2-7
CDR3aa: CASSLAGTGNYEQYF
CDR3nt: TGTGCCAGCAGTTTGGCCGGGACAGGGAACTACGAGCAGTACTTC

abundance: .
d_gene: .
v_gene: TRBV9
j_gene: TRBJ1-2
CDR3aa: CASSVEQGGGYTF
CDR3nt: TGTGCCAGCAGCGTAGAACAGGGCGGTGGCTACACCTTC

abundance: .
d_gene: .
v_gene: TRBV20-1
j_gene: TRBJ2-3
CDR3aa: CSARSGDTQYF
CDR3nt: TGCAGTGCTAGATCGGGAGATACGCAGTATTTT

abundance: .
d_gene: .
v_gene: TRBV5-4
j_gene: TRBJ1-6
CDR3aa: CASSLVRDSPLHF
CDR3nt: TGTGCCAGCAGCTTGGTGCGGGATTCACCCCTCCACTTT

abundance: once
d_gene: .
v_gene: TRBV13
j_gene: TRBJ1-1
CDR3aa: CASSSGGGRSEAFF
CDR3nt: TGTGCCAGCAGCTCCGGGGGGGGGCGATCTGAAGCTTTCTTT

abundance: .
d_gene: .
v_gene: TRBV4-1
j_gene: TRBJ1-6
CDR3aa: CASSQGPGNPLHF
CDR3nt: TGCGCCAGCAGCCAAGGCCCAGGGAATCCCCTCCACTTT

abundance: once
d_gene: TRBD1
v_gene: TRBV5-6
j_gene: TRBJ1-2
CDR3aa: CASSFQGARGYGYTF
CDR3nt: TGTGCCAGCAGCTTTCAGGGGGCGAGAGGCTATGGCTACACCTTC

abundance: .
d_gene: .
v_gene: TRBV7-9
j_gene: TRBJ1-1
CDR3aa: CASRSGDTEAFF
CDR3nt: TGTGCCAGCAGGTCGGGAGACACTGAAGCTTTCTTT

abundance: .
d_gene: .
v_gene: TRBV9
j_gene: TRBJ1-1
CDR3aa: CASSVGYGNTEAFF
CDR3nt: TGTGCCAGCAGCGTAGGGTACGGGAACACTGAAGCTTTCTTT

abundance: .
d_gene: .
v_gene: TRBV6-5
j_gene: TRBJ2-2
CDR3aa: CASSRGTGNTGELFF
CDR3nt: TGTGCCAGCAGTCGGGGGACGGGGAACACCGGGGAGCTGTTTTTT